These 30 T cell receptor beta chains originate from one sample sequenced in a study of blood T cell repertoires in COVID-19 (dated by TCRdb to the early 2020s). The library was generated by the immunoSEQ multiplex PCR assay. The immuneACCESS repertoire file appears here via TCRdb, limited to in-frame rearrangements. These files lack a portion of the clones; in checked studies, under half of the deficit traces to unresolved V genes, and the cause of the others is not known. The sample table lists around 15,000 clones, over 80% of them with a count of one. The ten largest clones take up approximately 17% of the sample. Sequenced: peripheral blood. The receptors originated from a man aged 35 to 55 with active or convalescent COVID-19.

The rearrangement links TRBV28 to TRBJ1-4; TRBD1 might be the D (5 bases). The CDR3 is 15 residues long. With 6 bases removed from V and 9 bases from J, the gap between germline ends came to 20 bases. Germline values: CDR1 MDHEN, CDR2 SYDVKM. The CDR3 bases are TGTGCCAGCAGCGCTCCGGGACTGAGGAACAAAAAACTGTTTTTT. Amino acid sequence: CASSAPGLRNKKLFF.

The genes are TRBV5-1 and TRBJ2-3; 11 nucleotides agree with TRBD1. Germline V gives CDR1 SGHRS, CDR2 YFSETQ. The CDR3 length is 16 residues. Unmatched junction bases numbered 8, after V lost 4 bases and J lost 4 bases. The CDR3 reads CASSPRDRGFSDTQYF. The CDR3 nucleotides read TGCGCCAGCAGCCCGCGGGACAGGGGGTTTTCAGATACGCAGTATTTT. The variable domain in full, completed from reference TRBV5-1 and TRBJ2-3, reads KAGVTQTPRYLIKTRGQQVTLSCSPISGHRSVSWYQQTPGQGLQFLFEYFSETQRNKGNFPGRFSGRQFSNSRSEMNVSTLELGDSALYLCASSPRDRGFSDTQYFGPGTRLTVL.

The gene calls are TRBV5-1 and TRBJ1-4; 10 bases are a match to TRBD1. The CDR3 is 15 residues long. The V and J ends lost 4 bases and 7 bases, in that order; junction bases with no gene match: 7. Germline CDR1 and CDR2: SGHRS and YFSETQ. CDR3 nucleotide sequence: TGCGCCAGCAGCCCCGGGACAGGGGAGGCTGAAAAACTGTTTTTT. The encoded protein is CASSPGTGEAEKLFF. Supplemented by reference TRBV5-1 and TRBJ1-4, the full variable domain reads KAGVTQTPRYLIKTRGQQVTLSCSPISGHRSVSWYQQTPGQGLQFLFEYFSETQRNKGNFPGRFSGRQFSNSRSEMNVSTLELGDSALYLCASSPGTGEAEKLFFGSGTQLSVL.

V gene TRBV19 combines with J gene TRBJ1-5, with TRBD1 matching over 7 bases. The germline CDR1 and CDR2 sequences are LNHDA and SQIVND (reference sequence). The CDR3 loop spans 15 amino acids. The V segment lost 7 bases and the J segment 2 bases; nucleotides outside the gene matches: 8. The chain's CDR3 is CASTPSDRGNQPQHF. As DNA, the CDR3 is TGTGCCAGTACCCCTTCAGACAGGGGCAATCAGCCCCAGCATTTT. The full variable domain, in which reference TRBV19 and TRBJ1-5 provide the parts outside the CDR3, is DGGITQSPKYLFRKEGQNVTLSCEQNLNHDAMYWYRQDPGQGLRLIYYSQIVNDFQKGDIAEGYSVSREKKESFPLTVTSAQKNPTAFYLCASTPSDRGNQPQHFGDGTRLSIL.

V is TRBV28 and J is TRBJ2-7; tentative D call: TRBD1 (5 bases). Germline V gene lookup returns CDR1 MDHEN and CDR2 SYDVKM. The germline V and J ends were trimmed by 5 bases and 2 bases, with 10 bases remaining between them. CDR3 length: 13 residues. The CDR3 is CASSLTGAYEQYF. DNA of the CDR3: TGTGCCAGCAGTCTTACAGGAGCCTACGAGCAGTACTTC. Complete variable domain (other parts from reference TRBV28 and TRBJ2-7): DVKVTQSSRYLVKRTGEKVFLECVQDMDHENMFWYRQDPGLGLRLIYFSYDVKMKEKGDIPEGYSVSREKKERFSLILESASTNQTSMYLCASSLTGAYEQYFGPGTRLTVT.

This sequence joins TRBV5-1 and TRBJ2-7, with 7 bases aligning to TRBD1. CDR1 and CDR2 (germline): SGHRS, YFSETQ. Trimming removed 3 bases from V and 6 bases from J; junction bases left unmatched: 6. The CDR3 totals 13 residues. CDR3 in DNA: TGCGCCAGCAGCTCCCGACAGGGCGGCGAGCAGTACTTC. This codes for CASSSRQGGEQYF.

In its sample, this clone was seen once. The chain has TRBV5-1 and TRBJ1-5; D is possibly TRBD1 (5 bases). This CDR3 has 16 residues. V shed 0 bases and J shed 6 bases, with 16 bases lying between them. CDR1 SGHRS and CDR2 YFSETQ come from the germline V gene. This chain's CDR3 is CASSLGTDTQGQPQHF. DNA for the CDR3: TGCGCCAGCAGCTTGGGAACGGACACGCAAGGTCAGCCCCAGCATTTT.

V usage is TRBV7-9 and J usage is TRBJ2-1; 9 bases align to TRBD2. The CDR3 runs 16 residues. The V and J ends lost 8 bases and 0 bases, in that order; junction bases with no gene match: 8. Germline CDR1 SEHNR, CDR2 FQNEAQ (reference sequence). The CDR3: CASAPRGGSSYNEQFF. The CDR3 region has the DNA TGTGCCAGCGCCCCGCGGGGGGGGAGCTCCTACAATGAGCAGTTCTTC.

This clone is medium-sized (0.01 to 0.1%) within its sample. The V gene is TRBV6-2 or TRBV6-3, the J gene TRBJ2-3; D is unclear. The V gene lost 0 bases and the J gene lost 9 bases, with 16 bases spanning the gap. The CDR3 covers 15 residues. Germline V gene sequence: CDR1 MNHEY, CDR2 SVGEGT. CDR3 nucleotides: TGTGCCAGCAGTTACTCTTCCTCGAGTGCGCACACGCAGTATTTT. This translates into CASSYSSSSAHTQYF.

The gene calls are TRBV27 and TRBJ2-3; 7 nucleotides line up with TRBD2. The CDR3 is 15 residues long. The J segment lost 2 bases and the V segment lost 7 bases, leaving 9 bases of the junction unmatched. Germline V gives CDR1 MNHEY, CDR2 SMNVEV (reference sequence). The CDR3 loop is CASTLAGVHTDTQYF. DNA of the CDR3: TGTGCCAGCACCTTGGCGGGGGTTCACACAGATACGCAGTATTTT.

V is TRBV12-3 or TRBV12-4 and J is TRBJ1-2, with D uncertain. The germline V and J ends were trimmed by 6 bases and 6 bases, with 14 bases remaining between them. There are 13 residues in the CDR3. The CDR3 loop reads CASRLEGLHGYTF. The CDR3 nucleotides read TGTGCCAGCAGGTTGGAGGGTTTACATGGCTACACCTTC.

The table lists this clone with a count of one. V and J are TRBV4-1 and TRBJ2-3; the match to TRBD2 covers 9 bases. Trimming cost V 3 bases and J 4 bases; bases outside gene matches: 8. CDR1 is MGHRA, CDR2 YSYEKL, per germline. The CDR3 length is 16 residues. CDR3 DNA: TGCGCCAGCAGCCAGCCGGGACTAGCAGTTTCAGATACGCAGTATTTT. This translates into CASSQPGLAVSDTQYF.

The chain uses TRBV29-1 and TRBJ2-7; tentative D call: TRBD1 (6 bases). This CDR3 has 12 residues. Trimming removed 6 bases at V and 5 bases at J, with 14 bases between. Germline CDR1 SQVTM, CDR2 ANQGSEA. In nucleotides, the CDR3 is TGCAGCGTCGACCTACAGGGTCACGAGCAGTACTTC. It codes for CSVDLQGHEQYF.

The CDR3 reads CASSFKATGGRLANVLTF. In DNA form, the CDR3 reads TGCGCCAGCAGCTTTAAAGCCACAGGGGGACGGTTGGCCAACGTCCTGACTTTC. The chain couples TRBV5-1 to TRBJ2-6; TRBD1 aligns across 8 bases. The junction had 13 bases not matched to a gene; V was cut back by 2 bases and J by 6 bases. The CDR3 is 18 amino acids. Germline values: CDR1 SGHRS, CDR2 YFSETQ.

J is TRBJ1-2 and V is TRBV14; perhaps TRBD1 as D (6 bases). The CDR3 sequence is 13 residues long. With 4 bases removed from V and 6 bases from J, the gap between germline ends came to 12 bases. Germline CDR1 reads SGHDN; CDR2 reads FVKESK. The CDR3 nucleotides read TGTGCCAGCAGCCCCCGGGCAGGGGATGGCTACACCTTC. As protein: CASSPRAGDGYTF.

The CDR3 DNA is TGTGCCAGCAGCCACCGCTCACAGGGGATAGACTATGGCTACACCTTC. Residues: CASSHRSQGIDYGYTF. The V and J genes are TRBV7-9 and TRBJ1-2; 7 bases fit TRBD1. The CDR3 runs 16 residues. Trimming removed 5 bases from V and 3 bases from J; junction bases left unmatched: 12. The germline V gene encodes CDR1 SEHNR and CDR2 FQNEAQ (reference sequence).

This clone was found a few times. The chain combines TRBV7-9 with TRBJ1-2, with D hard to call. V was shortened by 5 bases and J by 6 bases, with 19 bases between the two germline ends. The V gene's germline CDR1 is SEHNR and CDR2 FQNEAQ (reference sequence). This CDR3 has 15 residues. The CDR3 reads CASSLGGQWSDGYTF. CDR3 in DNA: TGTGCCAGCAGCCTAGGAGGCCAATGGTCTGATGGCTACACCTTC.

The chain is built from TRBV6-6 and TRBJ1-2, with 9 positions matching TRBD1. With 5 bases clipped from V and 5 bases from J, the junction kept 30 bases outside the gene matches. The V gene's germline CDR1 is MNHNY and CDR2 SVGAGI (reference sequence). The length of the CDR3 is 22 residues. For the CDR3, the DNA is TGTGCCAGCAGTCAGGACCTACCTACGCCGGGACAGGGTCATCTGGGTGCATATGGCTACACCTTC. Its translation is CASSQDLPTPGQGHLGAYGYTF.

The chain recombines TRBV28 with TRBJ1-2; TRBD1 aligns across 9 bases. Germline V gives CDR1 MDHEN, CDR2 SYDVKM. The ends lost 8 bases at V and 5 bases at J; junction bases unmatched: 3. The CDR3 spans 12 residues. The CDR3 DNA sequence: TGTGCCAGCTCGACAGGGGGTTATGGCTACACCTTC. Its translation is CASSTGGYGYTF.

This clone was seen a handful of times. V is TRBV6-2 or TRBV6-3 and J is TRBJ2-2, with D possibly being TRBD2 (7 bases). The V gene's germline CDR1 is MNHEY and CDR2 SVGEGT. V lost 0 bases, J lost 7 bases, and 12 bases lay in between. The CDR3 extends over 15 amino acids. CDR3 sequence: CASSYSSGGDGELFF. DNA of the CDR3: TGTGCCAGCAGTTACTCTTCGGGGGGCGACGGGGAGCTGTTTTTT.

The chain combines TRBV6-1 with TRBJ1-5, with D hard to call. V lost 3 bases and J lost 2, with 5 bases in between. The CDR3 has 13 amino acids. The germline V gene has CDR1 MNHNS and CDR2 SASEGT. In nucleotides, the CDR3 is TGTGCCAGCAGTGAGATAGGCAATCAGCCCCAGCATTTT. Its protein is CASSEIGNQPQHF.

CDR3 DNA: TGCGCCAGCAGCCAAGAGGGGGGACAGGGCACAGATACGCAGTATTTT. It translates to CASSQEGGQGTDTQYF. The chain recombines TRBV4-3 with TRBJ2-3; TRBD1 agrees at 8 bases. Looked up from germline, CDR1 is LGHNA and CDR2 is YSLEER. V shed 0 bases and J 1 base; nucleotides not matched to a gene: 3. The CDR3 totals 16 residues.

The chain couples TRBV7-3 to TRBJ2-1; D may be TRBD1 (6 bases). Germline assignment: CDR1 SGHTA and CDR2 FQGTGA. There are 16 residues in the CDR3. V gave up 5 bases and J gave up 6 bases, with 20 bases separating them. The CDR3 loop reads CASSADRPLVSNEQFF. The CDR3, as DNA: TGTGCCAGCAGCGCCGACAGGCCATTAGTATCCAATGAGCAGTTCTTC.

In DNA form, the CDR3 reads TGTGCCAGCAGCCAAGCAGGTCCCACTGAAGCTTTCTTT. Translation gives CASSQAGPTEAFF. The V gene is TRBV3-1 (or the pseudogene TRBV3-2), the J gene TRBJ1-1, with D unclear. CDR3 size: 13 residues. V was pared by 1 base and J by 4 bases, with 7 bases between. The germline gives CDR1 LGHDT, CDR2 YNNKEL (reference sequence).

This clone was detected a few times. The chain recombines TRBV6-1 with TRBJ2-7, with a weak D call TRBD1 (6 bases). The CDR3 covers 15 residues. Trimming shortened V by 8 bases and J by 2 bases, and 19 bases separated the two germline ends. Germline V gene lookup returns CDR1 MNHNS and CDR2 SASEGT. CDR3 sequence (DNA): TGTGCCAGCCCAACCGAAGACAGGCCCACCTACGAGCAGTACTTC. This sequence encodes CASPTEDRPTYEQYF.

The rearrangement joins TRBV9 to TRBJ1-2; D gene uncertain. Trimming shortened V by 4 bases and J by 5 bases, and 18 bases separated the two germline ends. The V gene's germline CDR1 is SGDLS and CDR2 YYNGEE. This CDR3 has 15 residues. The CDR3 DNA follows: TGTGCCAGCAGCTTAGCCTTGGGCGCCTCATATGGCTACACCTTC. Protein: CASSLALGASYGYTF.

The chain has TRBV5-6 and TRBJ2-3; D unclear. V was cut by 0 bases and J by 3 bases, with 23 bases left in between. Germline assignment: CDR1 SGHDT and CDR2 YYEEEE. CDR3 length: 19 residues. The CDR3: CASSLAKLGIGLPTDTQYF. CDR3 DNA: TGTGCCAGCAGCTTGGCCAAACTTGGTATTGGTCTACCTACAGATACGCAGTATTTT.

V is TRBV19 and J is TRBJ1-1; 8 bases agree with TRBD1. The germline CDR1 and CDR2 sequences are LNHDA and SQIVND (reference sequence). This CDR3 is 16 amino acids long. Trimming cost V 5 bases and J 6 bases; bases outside gene matches: 14. CDR3 sequence reads: CASSSPGGAVGAEAFF. For the CDR3, the DNA is TGTGCCAGTAGTTCCCCAGGGGGCGCGGTCGGCGCTGAAGCTTTCTTT.

This clone showed up just a few times. The chain recombines TRBV7-2 with TRBJ1-4, with a possible D match to TRBD1 (6 bases). Germline values: CDR1 SGHTA, CDR2 FQGNSA. This CDR3 contains 16 residues. The V gene lost 2 bases and the J gene lost 8 bases, with 18 bases spanning the gap. The CDR3 loop reads CASSLLFGQSAEKLFF. The CDR3 DNA is TGTGCCAGCAGCTTACTATTCGGACAGTCCGCCGAAAAACTGTTTTTT.

The chain carries TRBV2 and TRBJ2-1; D ambiguous. With 7 bases removed from V and 5 bases from J, the gap between germline ends came to 15 bases. Per the germline V gene, CDR1 is SNHLY and CDR2 is FYNNEI. The CDR3 has 14 residues. CDR3 DNA: TGTGCCAGCATGGGCTACCGACAAAACAATGAGCAGTTCTTC. Translating it yields CASMGYRQNNEQFF. The entire variable domain, with the rest obtained from reference TRBV2 and TRBJ2-1, is as follows: EPEVTQTPSHQVTQMGQEVILRCVPISNHLYFYWYRQILGQKVEFLVSFYNNEISEKSEIFDDQFSVERPDGSNFTLKIRSTKLEDSAMYFCASMGYRQNNEQFFGPGTRLTVL.